The 5 T cell receptor beta chains listed next were all sequenced from one sample in a study of T cells after posttransplantation cyclophosphamide. The method was immunoSEQ multiplex PCR; TCRdb's version includes in-frame clones alone and lacks a portion of them. The sample contains fewer than 12,000 clones, 80% to 90% of which appear only once. A marrow graft followed busulfan-fludarabine conditioning, with cyclophosphamide on days +3 and +4. This specimen was PBMCs, taken after allogeneic stem cell transplant with posttransplant cyclophosphamide. The source is a female patient aged 50-65 years who received an allogeneic stem cell transplant from a related donor, was CMV-positive, and had no GVHD. Certain T cells may be donor cells from the graft.

The CDR3 region has the DNA TGTGCCAGCAGCCGCGGGGTGGGGGGTGGTGAAAAACTGTTTTTT. Its translation: CASSRGVGGGEKLFF. The chain links TRBV7-8 to TRBJ1-4; possibly TRBD1 for D (5 bases). V lost 5 bases and J lost 7, with 17 bases in between. Germline-derived CDR1 and CDR2 are SGHVS and FQNEAQ. This CDR3 has 15 residues.

The J gene is TRBJ1-3, the V gene TRBV10-3; TRBD1 might be the D (6 bases). The CDR3 consists of 14 residues. V lost 1 base to trimming and J lost 4 bases, with 8 bases between them. Germline lookup yields CDR1 ENHRY and CDR2 SYGVKD. As DNA, the CDR3 is TGTGCCATCAGTGAGTGGGGGCCCGGAAACACCATATATTTT. This gives the protein CAISEWGPGNTIYF.

This sequence joins TRBV6-5 and TRBJ2-1, with TRBD1 matching 10 bases. Germline loops: CDR1 MNHEY, CDR2 SVGAGI. The CDR3 has 13 residues. The junction had 2 bases not matched to a gene; V was cut back by 6 bases and J by 6 bases. The CDR3 nucleotides read TGTGCCAGCAGACGGACAGGGGGCAATGAGCAGTTCTTC. Translated: CASRRTGGNEQFF.

The chain combines TRBV19 with TRBJ2-7; TRBD1 agrees at 7 bases. The CDR3 extends over 14 amino acids. The J segment lost 3 bases and the V segment lost 1 base, leaving 3 bases of the junction unmatched. In germline, CDR1 is LNHDA, CDR2 SQIVND (reference sequence). CDR3 in amino acids: CASSIGSGGYEQYF. The CDR3 nucleotides are TGTGCCAGTAGTATAGGTTCAGGGGGCTACGAGCAGTACTTC.

J is TRBJ1-5 and V is TRBV2, with 7 bases lining up with TRBD1. V shed 0 bases and J 9 bases; nucleotides not matched to a gene: 8. Germline CDR1 reads SNHLY; CDR2 reads FYNNEI. There are 15 residues in the CDR3. In DNA, the CDR3 is TGTGCCAGCAGTGAAGCTGACAGGGTAGCTTTGCCCCAGCATTTT. It encodes CASSEADRVALPQHF.